These T cell receptor beta chains were read from a single sample in a study of shared clonotypes between healthy human individuals. Clones were sequenced by immunoSEQ multiplex PCR, and TCRdb holds only the in-frame ones, with some missing. The sample includes about a million clones, about three quarters of them seen just once. The sequencing input was memory CD4+ T cells sorted from blood. Source of these receptors: a man younger than 35 in good health. Each CDR3 is given with its conserved first and last residue. A D gene is named only where the DNA matches it firmly. For some rows the clone size is stated as once, few or many, or as a class when expanded; others skip it.

clone_size	v_call	d_call	j_call	cdr3_aa	cdr3_nt
NA	TRBV9	TRBD1	TRBJ2-3	CASSGNRGSLSTDTQYF	TGTGCCAGCAGCGGAAACAGGGGATCCCTTAGCACAGATACGCAGTATTTT
once	TRBV27	NA	TRBJ1-6	CASSTRTAAPLHF	TGTGCCAGCAGTACCCGGACAGCGGCGCCCCTCCACTTT
NA	TRBV4-3	NA	TRBJ2-7	CASSQDSRVDAYEQYF	TGCGCCAGCAGCCAAGATTCCCGGGTGGACGCCTACGAGCAGTACTTC
NA	TRBV5-1	NA	TRBJ1-6	CASSPGTVNSPLHF	TGCGCCAGCAGCCCCGGGACGGTGAATTCACCCCTCCACTTT
NA	TRBV28	TRBD2	TRBJ2-7	CASSSGSGGSYEQYF	TGTGCCAGCAGTTCGGGTAGCGGGGGATCCTACGAGCAGTACTTC
NA	TRBV6-1	TRBD1	TRBJ2-1	CASSAGTGGGEQFF	TGTGCCAGCAGTGCTGGGACAGGGGGCGGTGAGCAGTTCTTC
NA	TRBV6-5	NA	TRBJ1-3	CASSREFSGNTIYF	TGTGCCAGCAGTCGAGAGTTCTCTGGAAACACCATATATTTT
NA	TRBV29-1	NA	TRBJ2-3	CSVGPKDTQYF	TGCAGCGTTGGGCCTAAAGATACGCAGTATTTT
NA	TRBV9	TRBD1	TRBJ1-1	CASSVATGWTEAFF	TGTGCCAGCAGCGTAGCGACAGGGTGGACTGAAGCTTTCTTT
NA	TRBV5-1	NA	TRBJ2-7	CASSLGGPEQYF	TGCGCCAGCAGCTTGGGGGGGCCGGAGCAGTACTTC
NA	TRBV29-1	NA	TRBJ2-7	CSAELPHSYEQYF	TGCAGCGCGGAGCTACCCCATTCCTACGAGCAGTACTTC
NA	TRBV7-2	NA	TRBJ2-1	CASSPRMRNNEQFF	TGTGCCAGCAGCCCGAGGATGAGAAACAATGAGCAGTTCTTC
NA	TRBV4-1	NA	TRBJ1-1	CASSHRGLGTGTEAFF	TGCGCCAGCAGCCACCGGGGGCTTGGGACGGGCACTGAAGCTTTCTTT
NA	TRBV28	TRBD1	TRBJ1-5	CASSASQGVQPQHF	TGTGCCAGCAGTGCCTCCCAGGGGGTTCAGCCCCAGCATTTT
NA	TRBV20-1	NA	TRBJ1-1	CSADGKTEAFF	TGCAGTGCGGATGGGAAAACTGAAGCTTTCTTT
NA	TRBV7-9	NA	TRBJ2-2	CASSSGTPGGTGELFF	TGTGCCAGCAGCTCCGGGACACCCGGGGGCACCGGGGAGCTGTTTTTT
NA	TRBV30	NA	TRBJ2-6	CAWRVSGANVLTF	TGTGCCTGGAGGGTTTCTGGGGCCAACGTCCTGACTTTC
few	TRBV11-2	TRBD2	TRBJ2-7	CASSPRRTSGILSYEQYF	TGTGCCAGCAGCCCGAGGCGGACTAGCGGGATTCTCTCCTACGAGCAGTACTTC
once	TRBV5-4	NA	TRBJ2-7	CASTKGGTVAYEQYF	TGTGCCAGCACCAAGGGGGGGACAGTGGCCTACGAGCAGTACTTC
few	TRBV6-1	NA	TRBJ1-5	CASSDFGLGNQPQHF	TGTGCCAGCAGTGATTTCGGTCTTGGAAATCAGCCCCAGCATTTT
once	TRBV7-9	NA	TRBJ2-5	CASSLGGPAEETQYF	TGTGCCAGCAGCTTAGGGGGGCCGGCGGAGGAGACCCAGTACTTC
NA	TRBV28	NA	TRBJ2-5	CASSFRQPQETQYF	TGTGCCAGCAGTTTCCGACAGCCCCAAGAGACCCAGTACTTC
NA	TRBV19	NA	TRBJ2-1	CASSIRGGIDEQFF	TGTGCCAGTAGTATTAGGGGCGGGATCGATGAGCAGTTCTTC
NA	TRBV7-6	NA	TRBJ1-2	CASSPTQVEGYTF	TGTGCCAGCAGCCCCACCCAGGTGGAAGGCTACACCTTC
NA	TRBV7-2	NA	TRBJ1-3	CASSESVGAGNTIYF	TGTGCCAGCAGCGAAAGCGTGGGGGCTGGAAACACCATATATTTT
NA	TRBV2	NA	TRBJ2-3	CASREVWWDTQYF	TGTGCCAGCAGGGAGGTTTGGTGGGATACGCAGTATTTT
many	TRBV6-6	NA	TRBJ1-1	CATTSEKGTAFF	TGTGCCACCACCTCGGAAAAGGGTACGGCTTTCTTT
once	TRBV5-1	TRBD2	TRBJ2-1	CASSLAGTSEHNEQFF	TGCGCCAGCAGCTTGGCCGGGACTAGCGAACACAATGAGCAGTTCTTC
NA	TRBV6-1	TRBD1	TRBJ1-2	CASTDRGRYGYTF	TGTGCCAGCACCGACAGGGGTCGGTATGGCTACACCTTC
NA	TRBV4-1	NA	TRBJ2-7	CASSQDRNSPYEQYF	TGCGCCAGCAGCCAAGATCGGAACAGCCCCTACGAGCAGTACTTC
NA	TRBV18	NA	TRBJ1-1	CASSPLHPSNTEAFF	TGTGCCAGCTCACCACTCCACCCCTCGAACACTGAAGCTTTCTTT
NA	TRBV6-5	NA	TRBJ2-6	CASSYGGGANVLTF	TGTGCCAGCAGTTACGGAGGGGGCGCCAACGTCCTGACTTTC
NA	TRBV27	TRBD2	TRBJ2-1	CASRFLTSGMNNEQFF	TGTGCCAGCCGTTTCCTGACTAGCGGGATGAACAATGAGCAGTTCTTC
NA	TRBV2	NA	TRBJ2-5	CASSVRNYQETQYF	TGTGCCAGCAGTGTCAGGAACTACCAAGAGACCCAGTACTTC
NA	TRBV18	NA	TRBJ2-2	CASSPTGQGTGELFF	TGTGCCAGCTCACCAACAGGTCAGGGCACCGGGGAGCTGTTTTTT
NA	TRBV6-1	NA	TRBJ1-2	CASSEAVGGYTF	TGTGCCAGCAGTGAAGCAGTGGGTGGCTACACCTTC
NA	TRBV30	NA	TRBJ1-4	CAWSVPGIRSEKLFF	TGTGCCTGGAGTGTACCGGGAATAAGAAGCGAAAAACTGTTTTTT
many	TRBV27	NA	TRBJ1-4	CASSSLFSTNEKLFF	TGTGCCAGCAGTTCCCTTTTCTCAACTAATGAAAAACTGTTTTTT
NA	TRBV5-1	NA	TRBJ1-6	CASSVQGLVSYNSPLHF	TGCGCCAGCAGCGTTCAGGGTCTCGTCTCCTATAATTCACCCCTCCACTTT
NA	TRBV18	NA	TRBJ1-2	CASSVGEVNYGYTF	TGTGCCAGCTCAGTCGGTGAGGTCAACTATGGCTACACCTTC
NA	TRBV28	TRBD1	TRBJ1-6	CASAYPGQGVSPLHF	TGTGCCAGCGCCTACCCGGGACAGGGTGTTTCACCCCTCCACTTT
NA	TRBV27	NA	TRBJ1-1	CASSPTTPKNTEAFF	TGTGCCAGCAGTCCCACAACACCAAAGAACACTGAAGCTTTCTTT
NA	TRBV6-5	NA	TRBJ1-2	CASSYYRKGDYGYTF	TGTGCCAGCAGTTACTACAGGAAGGGGGACTATGGCTACACCTTC
NA	TRBV2	NA	TRBJ1-5	CASSEGRESNQPQHF	TGTGCCAGCAGTGAAGGGAGGGAAAGCAATCAGCCCCAGCATTTT